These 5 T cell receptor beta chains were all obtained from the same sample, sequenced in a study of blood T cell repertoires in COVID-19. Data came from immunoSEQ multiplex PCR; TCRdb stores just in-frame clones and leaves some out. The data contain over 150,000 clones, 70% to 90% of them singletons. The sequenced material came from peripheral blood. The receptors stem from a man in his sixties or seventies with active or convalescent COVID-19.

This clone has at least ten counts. The CDR3 loop reads CASSQQGASEQYF. The CDR3 DNA reads TGCGCCAGCAGCCAACAGGGCGCCTCCGAGCAGTACTTC. The rearrangement uses TRBV5-1 and TRBJ2-7; maybe TRBD1 (6 bases). Trimming shortened V by 4 bases and J by 6 bases, and 14 bases separated the two germline ends. The CDR3 spans 13 residues. Germline loops: CDR1 SGHRS, CDR2 YFSETQ. Supplemented by reference TRBV5-1 and TRBJ2-7, the full variable domain reads KAGVTQTPRYLIKTRGQQVTLSCSPISGHRSVSWYQQTPGQGLQFLFEYFSETQRNKGNFPGRFSGRQFSNSRSEMNVSTLELGDSALYLCASSQQGASEQYFGPGTRLTVT.

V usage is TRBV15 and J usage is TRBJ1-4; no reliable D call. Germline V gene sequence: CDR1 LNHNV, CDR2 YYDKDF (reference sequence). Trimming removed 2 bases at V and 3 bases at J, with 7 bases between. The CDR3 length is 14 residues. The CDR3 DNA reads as TGTGCCACCAGCAGATTCGGGGCTAATGAAAAACTGTTTTTT. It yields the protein CATSRFGANEKLFF.

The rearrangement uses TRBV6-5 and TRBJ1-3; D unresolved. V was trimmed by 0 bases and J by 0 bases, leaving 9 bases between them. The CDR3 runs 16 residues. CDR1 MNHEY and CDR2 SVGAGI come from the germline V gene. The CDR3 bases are TGTGCCAGCAGTTACTCCGGTCTAAACTCTGGAAACACCATATATTTT. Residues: CASSYSGLNSGNTIYF.

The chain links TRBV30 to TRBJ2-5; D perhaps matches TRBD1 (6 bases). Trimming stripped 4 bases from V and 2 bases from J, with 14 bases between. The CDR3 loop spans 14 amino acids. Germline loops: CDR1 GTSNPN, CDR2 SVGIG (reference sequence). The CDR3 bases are TGTGCCTGGAAAAAGACAGGACTGCAAGAGACCCAGTACTTC. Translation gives CAWKKTGLQETQYF.

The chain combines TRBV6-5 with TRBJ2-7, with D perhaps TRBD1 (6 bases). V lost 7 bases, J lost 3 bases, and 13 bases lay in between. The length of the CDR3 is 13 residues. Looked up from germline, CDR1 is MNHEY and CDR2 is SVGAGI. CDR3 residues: CASTKGDFYEQYF. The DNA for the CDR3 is TGTGCCAGCACTAAGGGGGATTTCTACGAGCAGTACTTC.